The T cell receptor (beta chain) under discussion was sequenced for a study of T cell responses to AZD1222 COVID-19 vaccine. General study results and limits: The number of AZD1222 recipients seropositive at baseline was only five to seven. The donor cohort was predominantly white British with a female majority, and clonal diversity may have been underestimated. Spike as a whole was targeted by vaccine-associated CD4 TCRs, dominant at 160-218 and 743-854. Without day 14 samples, only post-peak T cell repertoires were studied.

The CDR3 is made up of 16 amino acids. Deletions cut 7 bases from V and 5 bases from J, with 20 bases between. Germline values: CDR1 MNHEY, CDR2 SVGAGI. Sequenced by immunoSEQ multiplex PCR; TCRdb stores in-frame clones only, minus some. The table includes about 81,000 clones, 90% to 95% detected once. As regards this clone: Its target is not known.

This chain uses TRBV6-5 with TRBJ2-2, with D perhaps TRBD1 or TRBD2 (6 bases each). The sequences come from peripheral blood, collected 28 days after the second AZD1222 dose. The TCR sequence derives from an adult who received the AZD1222 COVID-19 vaccine. CDR3 sequence (DNA): TGTGCCAGCATCTACTCTGGGGGGCGCCGGACCGGGGAGCTGTTTTTT. Its protein is CASIYSGGRRTGELFF.